The clone carrying this T cell receptor beta chain has a handful of counts. Its antigen is still unknown. Trimming cost V 4 bases and J 0 bases, with 14 bases left between them. The CDR3 is made up of 15 amino acids. Germline V lookup: CDR1 SGHRS, CDR2 YFSETQ. The data originate from a study of beta chain features in type 1 diabetes. The whole isolated RNA underwent reverse transcription, so sequencing captured expressed TCRB transcripts. Assay used: immunoSEQ multiplex PCR; TCRdb lists only in-frame clones, some missing. The sample includes 640,000 or so clones, about an eighth of them seen just once. Findings and limits, study-wide: Moderately but significantly shorter TCRB CDR3s were found in Type 1 diabetes patients in all four CD4+ subsets.

The receptor was derived from a man aged 18 to 29 with type 1 diabetes. Sequencing was done on a sample of naive CD4+ T cells from blood. This chain connects TRBV5-1 to TRBJ2-7; D might be TRBD1 (6 bases). CDR3 region: CASSETGTISYEQYF. In DNA, the CDR3 is TGCGCCAGCAGCGAAACCGGGACAATCTCCTACGAGCAGTACTTC.